This passage covers 8 T cell receptor beta chains from one sample sequenced in a study of T cell repertoires in cytomegalovirus infection. TCRdb reprocessed the reads with MiXCR, giving one entry per CDR3 protein. The sample records some 900,000 distinct CDR3 sequences, roughly 33% being singletons. Antigens for these TCRs are unknown. The sample in question was cultured CD8+ T cells from PBMCs, obtained from culture after CMV antigen stimulation. The receptors were gathered from a human donor in good health (CMV status not recorded). Some clones in this sample may be carry-over from other donors' samples.

This clonotype was found a few times. The genes are TRBV2 and TRBJ2-7; the D is unclear. The CDR3 totals 13 residues. V was cut by 7 bases and J by 0 bases, with 10 bases left in between. CDR1 SNHLY and CDR2 FYNNEI come from the germline V gene. As DNA, the CDR3 is TGTGCCAGCAAAGATGGTTCCTCCTACGAGCAGTACGTC. Protein product: CASKDGSSYEQYV.

The V call is TRBV4-1, the J call TRBJ2-3; the match to TRBD2 covers 10 bases. The CDR3 consists of 19 residues. Germline V gives CDR1 MGHRA, CDR2 YSYEKL. Germline trimming cut 5 bases from V and 1 base from J; bases unmatched to any gene: 15. CDR3 protein: CASSSRLAGPPGGTDTQYF. CDR3 in DNA: TGCGCCAGCAGCTCCAGACTAGCGGGTCCACCGGGTGGCACAGATACGCAGTATTTT.

V usage is TRBV6-5 and J usage is TRBJ2-3; weak D call: TRBD2 (6 bases). CDR1 and CDR2 (germline): MNHEY, SVGAGI. CDR3 length: 16 residues. Trimming took 6 bases from V and 0 from J, leaving 16 bases between them. The CDR3 DNA reads as TGTGCCAGCAGCGACTCTGGGGGGACTAGCACAGATACGCAGTATTTT. Amino acids: CASSDSGGTSTDTQYF.

This CDR3 is CASSLRRGRETQYF. The CDR3 DNA reads TGTGCCAGCAGCTTACGACGGGGAAGGGAGACCCAGTACTTC. This chain uses TRBV7-2 with TRBJ2-5; tentatively, D is TRBD2 (5 bases). The V end was cut by 2 bases, the J end by 5 bases, with 12 bases between. Germline CDR1 reads SGHTA; CDR2 reads FQGNSA. This CDR3 region has 14 residues.

The V and J genes are TRBV10-3 and TRBJ1-2; D ambiguous. The CDR3 is 13 residues long. Per the germline V gene, CDR1 is ENHRY and CDR2 is SYGVKD. V dropped 4 bases and J dropped 3 bases, with 9 bases sitting between them. The CDR3, as DNA: TGTGCCATCAGTGGGGCCGTAGACTATGGCTACACCTTC. Translation: CAISGAVDYGYTF.

This clonotype showed up many times. The chain employs TRBV24-1 and TRBJ2-3; TRBD2 matches at 9 bases. The CDR3 runs 16 residues. Germline V CDR1 and CDR2: KGHDR, SFDVKD. The junction had 4 bases not matched to a gene; V was cut back by 3 bases and J by 1 base. The CDR3 nucleotides are TGTGCCACCAGTGATAGTAGCGGGGGACGCACAGATACGCAGTATTTT. It codes for CATSDSSGGRTDTQYF.

This clonotype was seen a few times. V and J are TRBV6-5 and TRBJ1-1; 9 bases align to TRBD1. Germline CDR1 and CDR2: MNHEY and SVGAGI. The CDR3 loop spans 14 amino acids. The trim removed 4 bases at V and 4 bases at J, leaving 4 bases unmatched. In DNA form, the CDR3 reads TGTGCCAGCAGTTCTTTGACAGGGGGCACTGAAGCTTTCTTT. It is translated as CASSSLTGGTEAFF.

This clonotype was picked up many times. This chain joins TRBV7-2 and TRBJ2-3; D ambiguous. This CDR3 has 12 residues. The germline V gene encodes CDR1 SGHTA and CDR2 FQGNSA. V was shortened by 2 bases and J by 5 bases, with 5 bases between the two germline ends. CDR3 region: CASSLYGDTQYF. The CDR3 DNA follows: TGTGCCAGCAGCTTATATGGAGATACGCAGTATTTT.